This T cell receptor beta chain is from a study of T cell responses to AZD1222 COVID-19 vaccine. V lost 7 bases and J lost 11, with 17 bases in between. The CDR3 sequence is 12 residues long. Germline values: CDR1 LNHDA, CDR2 SQIVND (reference sequence). Study results and caveats: Mostly white British, mostly female donors; authors suggested clonal diversity may be underestimated. CD4 TCRs associated with vaccination spanned spike, dominating at 160-218 and 743-854.

Sequencing used immunoSEQ multiplex PCR; TCRdb keeps in-frame clones, though not all of them. The data show about 84,000 clones, about 90% seen once. In the case of this clone: Its target is not known.

The source of this sequence is an adult in good health. This material consisted of peripheral blood, taken on day 0 of AZD1222 vaccination. The rearrangement joins TRBV19 to TRBJ1-1; tentative D call: TRBD1 (6 bases). The CDR3 nucleotides read TGTGCCAGTAAGATTGAGGCAGGGGAGGCTTTCTTT. Amino acid sequence: CASKIEAGEAFF.